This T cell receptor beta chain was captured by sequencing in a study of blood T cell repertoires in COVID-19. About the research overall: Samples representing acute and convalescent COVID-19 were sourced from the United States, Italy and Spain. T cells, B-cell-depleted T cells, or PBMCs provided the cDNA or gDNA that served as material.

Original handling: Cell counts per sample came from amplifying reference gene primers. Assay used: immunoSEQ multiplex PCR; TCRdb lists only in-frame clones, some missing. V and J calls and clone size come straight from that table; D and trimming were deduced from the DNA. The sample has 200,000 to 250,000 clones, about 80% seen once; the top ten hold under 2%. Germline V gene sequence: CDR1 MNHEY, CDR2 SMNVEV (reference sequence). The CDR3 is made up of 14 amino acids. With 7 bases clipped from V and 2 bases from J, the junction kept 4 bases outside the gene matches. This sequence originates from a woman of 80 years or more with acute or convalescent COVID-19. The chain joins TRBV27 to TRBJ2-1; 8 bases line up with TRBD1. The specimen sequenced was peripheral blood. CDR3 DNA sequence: TGTGCCAGCATCTCGGGACAGGCCTACAATGAGCAGTTCTTC. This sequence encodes CASISGQAYNEQFF.